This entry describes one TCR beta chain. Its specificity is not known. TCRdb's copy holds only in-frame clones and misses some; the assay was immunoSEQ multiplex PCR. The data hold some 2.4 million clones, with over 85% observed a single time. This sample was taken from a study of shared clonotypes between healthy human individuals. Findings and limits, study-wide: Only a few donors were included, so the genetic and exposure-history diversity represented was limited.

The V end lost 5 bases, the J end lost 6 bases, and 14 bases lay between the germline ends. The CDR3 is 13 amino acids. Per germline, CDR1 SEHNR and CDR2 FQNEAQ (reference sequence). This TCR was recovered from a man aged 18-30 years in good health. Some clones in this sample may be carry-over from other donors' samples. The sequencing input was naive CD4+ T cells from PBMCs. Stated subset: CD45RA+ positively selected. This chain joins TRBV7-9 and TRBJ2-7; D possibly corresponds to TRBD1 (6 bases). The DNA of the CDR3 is TGTGCCAGCAGCCCGTACAGGGATCCCGAGCAGTACTTC. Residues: CASSPYRDPEQYF.